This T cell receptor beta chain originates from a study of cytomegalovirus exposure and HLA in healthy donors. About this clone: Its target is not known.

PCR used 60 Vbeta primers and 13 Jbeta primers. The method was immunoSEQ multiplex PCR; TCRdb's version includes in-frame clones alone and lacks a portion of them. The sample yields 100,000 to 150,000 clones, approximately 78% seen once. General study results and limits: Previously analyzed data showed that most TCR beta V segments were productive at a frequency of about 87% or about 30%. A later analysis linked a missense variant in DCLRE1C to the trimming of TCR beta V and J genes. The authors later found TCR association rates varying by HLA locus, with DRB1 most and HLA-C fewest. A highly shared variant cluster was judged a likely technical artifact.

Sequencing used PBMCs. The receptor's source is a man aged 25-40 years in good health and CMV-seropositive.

The CDR3 loop is CSVVPGTSGNYNEQFF. For the CDR3, the DNA is TGCAGCGTCGTACCCGGGACTAGCGGAAATTACAATGAGCAGTTCTTC. The chain recombines TRBV29-1 with TRBJ2-1, with 11 bases matching TRBD2. This CDR3 has 16 residues. V lost 6 bases and J lost 4; bases outside the gene matches: 11. Germline V gene sequence: CDR1 SQVTM, CDR2 ANQGSEA.